This entry features one TCR beta chain sequence. What it recognizes is unknown. These data belong to a study of Graves' ophthalmopathy and Graves' hyperthyroidism. Overall study: If no ophthalmopathy appeared within 18 months of follow-up, hyperthyroidism was termed stable. Study-wide findings and caveats: The 13-signature model separated ophthalmopathy from stable hyperthyroidism at 85% to 90% sensitivity and roughly 81% specificity.

From RNA, the CDR3 regions of TCR beta chains were amplified and sequenced. The first-round RT-PCR employed HTBI primers together with the Qiagen OneStep RT-PCR kit. A multiplex PCR was then performed as the second round. TCRdb called the multiplex PCR reads again in MiXCR, with one record for every CDR3 protein. The sample has 1 million to 1.3 million distinct CDR3 sequences; about 38% are singletons. Germline loops: CDR1 SNHLY, CDR2 FYNNEI. V dropped 6 bases and J dropped 0 bases, with 14 bases sitting between them. The CDR3 sequence is 15 residues long. Among the hyperthyroidism patients, all were newly diagnosed, aged 18 to 65, with under 2 months' duration. Enrollment excluded any patients with other autoimmune diseases, uncontrolled infections, pregnancy or lactation.

The rearrangement joins TRBV2 to TRBJ1-1; D perhaps matches TRBD1 (6 bases). Sequencing was carried out using peripheral blood or thyroid tissue (not recorded which). The TCR sequence derives from an adult man with Graves' hyperthyroidism. In DNA, the CDR3 is TGTGCCAGCAGCGACGAGGGGGGGGTGAACACTGAAGCTTTCTTT. Encoded protein: CASSDEGGVNTEAFF.